Each of the 32 T cell receptor beta chains below was sequenced from the same sample in a study of T-cell memory formation after mild COVID-19. TCRdb re-called the 5' RACE reads through MiXCR, storing one row per CDR3 protein. The data contain 150,000 to 200,000 distinct CDR3 sequences, around 15% of them singletons. Sample: PBMCs or a T cell subset sorted from them (not recorded which). The receptor source for this set is an adult woman who had mild COVID-19 (a few samples of this study predate the infection). Cell type and time point are not known.

V is TRBV12-5 and J is TRBJ1-1, with 11 bases identical to TRBD1. Germline lookup yields CDR1 LGHNT and CDR2 FRNRAP. This CDR3 region has 17 residues. The V segment lost 5 bases and the J segment 0 bases; nucleotides outside the gene matches: 8. CDR3 loop: CASGAGQGGRMNTEAFF. The CDR3 nucleotides are TGTGCTAGTGGTGCGGGACAGGGGGGGAGAATGAACACTGAAGCTTTCTTT.

This clonotype has more than one count but fewer than ten. The rearrangement links TRBV19 to TRBJ2-7; perhaps D is TRBD1 or TRBD2 (5 bases each). The CDR3 totals 14 residues. The V end lost 5 bases, the J end lost 3 bases, and 14 bases lay between the germline ends. Germline values: CDR1 LNHDA, CDR2 SQIVND (reference sequence). The DNA of the CDR3 is TGTGCCAGTAGTTCCGGGACGTCATACTACGAGCAGTACTTC. Its translation is CASSSGTSYYEQYF.

In this sample, this clonotype turned up a few times. This sequence joins TRBV4-1 and TRBJ2-1; a weak D match, TRBD2 (6 bases). From germline, CDR1 is MGHRA and CDR2 YSYEKL. This CDR3 region has 14 residues. Trimming pared 4 bases from V and 5 bases from J, leaving 12 bases between. CDR3: CASSPRGVNNEQFF. In nucleotides, the CDR3 is TGCGCCAGCAGCCCGCGCGGGGTCAACAATGAGCAGTTCTTC.

The rearrangement links TRBV5-4 to TRBJ2-7, with D perhaps TRBD2 (6 bases). This CDR3 spans 14 amino acids. Germline V CDR1 and CDR2: SGHNT, YYREEE (reference sequence). V lost 3 bases, J lost 0 bases, and 10 bases lay in between. CDR3 residues: CASSSPGASYEQYF. CDR3 sequence (DNA): TGTGCCAGCAGCTCTCCGGGAGCCTCCTACGAGCAGTACTTC. The variable domain in full, with the rest retrieved from reference TRBV5-4 and TRBJ2-7, is ETGVTQSPTHLIKTRGQQVTLRCSSQSGHNTVSWYQQALGQGPQFIFQYYREEENGRGNFPPRFSGLQFPNYSSELNVNALELDDSALYLCASSSPGASYEQYFGPGTRLTVT.

The chain employs TRBV19 and TRBJ1-5; D is perhaps TRBD1 (5 bases). The CDR3 has 14 amino acids. CDR1 is LNHDA and CDR2 is SQIVND in the germline V gene (reference sequence). V was trimmed by 7 bases and J by 1 base, leaving 11 bases between them. The DNA of the CDR3 is TGTGCCAGTAATCGCAAGGGGAGCAATCAGCCCCAGCATTTT. Residues: CASNRKGSNQPQHF.

This clonotype was recorded a few times. The chain uses TRBV3-1 and TRBJ2-2; TRBD2 is a possible D gene (5 bases). CDR3 length: 14 amino acids. V shed 4 bases and J shed 2 bases, with 8 bases lying between them. CDR1 and CDR2 (germline): LGHDT, YNNKEL (reference sequence). CDR3 sequence: CASSRDYNTGELFF. The CDR3 bases are TGTGCCAGCAGCCGTGACTATAACACCGGGGAGCTGTTTTTT.

The chain uses TRBV29-1 and TRBJ2-2; D is perhaps TRBD1 (6 bases). V was clipped by 5 bases and J by 5 bases, with 15 bases between them. The V gene's germline CDR1 is SQVTM and CDR2 ANQGSEA. The CDR3 contains 14 residues. CDR3 sequence: CSVRTDRGTGELFF. The CDR3 DNA reads TGCAGCGTTCGGACAGACCGAGGAACCGGGGAGCTGTTTTTT.

By sample share, this clonotype is medium-sized. The V and J genes are TRBV7-2 and TRBJ2-2; 12 bases are shared with TRBD2. Germline V CDR1 and CDR2: SGHTA, FQGNSA. V lost 5 bases, J lost 6 bases, and 16 bases stayed unmatched. The CDR3 extends over 19 amino acids. The CDR3 sequence is CASSRLAGGSPEKAGELFF. The CDR3 DNA follows: TGTGCCAGCAGCCGCCTAGCGGGAGGGTCGCCCGAGAAGGCCGGGGAGCTGTTTTTT.

The V call is TRBV20-1, the J call TRBJ1-5, with D uncertain. This CDR3 comprises 12 residues. Trimming removed 0 bases from V and 6 bases from J, with 6 bases in between. Germline V gene sequence: CDR1 DFQATT, CDR2 SNEGSKA (reference sequence). CDR3 region: CSARDQGQPQHF. DNA for the CDR3: TGCAGTGCTAGAGACCAAGGTCAGCCCCAGCATTTT.

This sequence joins TRBV5-1 and TRBJ2-1; D remains ambiguous. Germline V CDR1 and CDR2: SGHRS, YFSETQ. Deletions cut 0 bases from V and 0 bases from J, with 10 bases between. The CDR3 sequence is 16 residues long. CDR3 DNA sequence: TGCGCCAGCAGCTTGGGAGGTCTCCCCTCCTACAATGAGCAGTTCTTC. It encodes CASSLGGLPSYNEQFF. The full variable domain, completed using reference TRBV5-1 and TRBJ2-1, is KAGVTQTPRYLIKTRGQQVTLSCSPISGHRSVSWYQQTPGQGLQFLFEYFSETQRNKGNFPGRFSGRQFSNSRSEMNVSTLELGDSALYLCASSLGGLPSYNEQFFGPGTRLTVL.

This clonotype was counted a few times. The CDR3 region is CASSSGGRGFEQYF. The CDR3 nucleotides are TGTGCCAGCAGTTCGGGGGGCAGGGGCTTCGAGCAGTACTTC. V is TRBV12-3 or TRBV12-4 and J is TRBJ2-7; tentatively, D is TRBD2 (7 bases). Trimming took 4 bases from V and 6 from J, leaving 16 bases between them. This CDR3 is built from 14 residues.

This clonotype was counted only a few times. The chain employs TRBV20-1 and TRBJ1-2, with unresolved D. This CDR3 comprises 12 residues. Germline V gives CDR1 DFQATT, CDR2 SNEGSKA (reference sequence). The ends were cut back, 3 bases at V and 7 bases at J, with 12 bases in the middle. The CDR3 sequence is CSASSPVSGYTF. CDR3 DNA sequence: TGCAGTGCTAGCTCCCCGGTTTCTGGCTACACCTTC.

In this sample, this clonotype turned up once. This chain joins TRBV6-2 or TRBV6-3 and TRBJ1-1; D unresolved. Germline CDR1 is MNHEY and CDR2 is SVGEGT. The V and J ends lost 2 bases and 11 bases respectively, with 15 bases between them. The CDR3 consists of 13 residues. CDR3 nucleotide sequence: TGTGCCAGCAGTTACCCCGGGCCTAGAATGGCTTTCTTT. It encodes CASSYPGPRMAFF.

J is TRBJ2-2 and V is TRBV9; D not certain. The germline V gene has CDR1 SGDLS and CDR2 YYNGEE. V lost 0 bases and J lost 7, with 4 bases in between. This CDR3 region has 12 residues. CDR3 nucleotides: TGTGCCAGCAGCGTAGGAGGCGGGGAGCTGTTTTTT. Its protein product is CASSVGGGELFF.

This clonotype turned up a few times. The rearrangement links TRBV20-1 to TRBJ1-1, with D possibly being TRBD1 (5 bases). V shed 2 bases and J shed 4 bases, with 11 bases lying between them. This CDR3 is built from 13 residues. The germline V gene has CDR1 DFQATT and CDR2 SNEGSKA (reference sequence). The CDR3 here is CSARRQLGTEAFF. The CDR3 DNA is TGCAGTGCTAGAAGACAGCTCGGCACTGAAGCTTTCTTT.

This clonotype appeared a few times. V usage is TRBV20-1 and J usage is TRBJ2-3; TRBD2 matches at 13 bases. V dropped 3 bases and J dropped 1; count of bases not matched to a gene: 10. This CDR3 is 18 amino acids long. Per the germline V gene, CDR1 is DFQATT and CDR2 is SNEGSKA (reference sequence). The CDR3 DNA is TGCAGTGCTAGGTTCGGGACTAGCGGGATATTGGGCACAGATACGCAGTATTTT. Amino acids: CSARFGTSGILGTDTQYF.

The rearrangement links TRBV10-3 to TRBJ2-6, with 7 bases aligning to TRBD1. Losses at the gene ends were 4 bases for V and 0 bases for J; bases not matched to a gene: 9. The CDR3 has 18 residues. Germline V gives CDR1 ENHRY, CDR2 SYGVKD. Here the CDR3 reads CAISAGDSPLSGANVLTF. CDR3 coding DNA: TGTGCCATCAGTGCTGGGGACAGCCCTCTCTCTGGGGCCAACGTCCTGACTTTC.

A few counts support this clonotype. The chain joins TRBV5-1 to TRBJ2-5; 7 positions match TRBD1. V lost 1 base, J lost 5 bases, and 5 bases stayed unmatched. Germline-derived CDR1 and CDR2 are SGHRS and YFSETQ. The CDR3 has 14 amino acids. The CDR3, as DNA: TGCGCCAGCAGCTTGACAGGGGACGAGGAGACCCAGTACTTC. This codes for CASSLTGDEETQYF. Variable domain in full (rest from reference TRBV5-1 and TRBJ2-5): KAGVTQTPRYLIKTRGQQVTLSCSPISGHRSVSWYQQTPGQGLQFLFEYFSETQRNKGNFPGRFSGRQFSNSRSEMNVSTLELGDSALYLCASSLTGDEETQYFGPGTRLLVL.

Only a few counts were recorded for this clonotype. This chain joins TRBV2 and TRBJ2-1; 8 positions agree with TRBD1. The CDR3 extends over 14 amino acids. The germline gives CDR1 SNHLY, CDR2 FYNNEI. With 3 bases clipped from V and 8 bases from J, the junction kept 6 bases outside the gene matches. This CDR3 is CASSEQGAGDEQFF. CDR3 coding DNA: TGTGCCAGCAGTGAGCAGGGGGCCGGGGATGAGCAGTTCTTC.

This clonotype was seen a few times. The chain uses TRBV29-1 and TRBJ1-1, with a tentative D call TRBD1 (6 bases). The V gene lost 1 base and the J gene lost 4 bases, with 16 bases spanning the gap. CDR1 is SQVTM and CDR2 is ANQGSEA in the germline V gene. This CDR3 comprises 15 residues. CDR3 sequence: CSVEGRRGAVTEAFF. CDR3 in DNA: TGCAGCGTTGAAGGACGGCGGGGGGCGGTCACTGAAGCTTTCTTT.

This clonotype has just one count. The chain recombines TRBV11-2 with TRBJ2-1; TRBD2 matches at 13 bases. Looked up from germline, CDR1 is SGHAT and CDR2 is FQNNGV. Trimming removed 1 base from V and 15 bases from J; junction bases left unmatched: 9. The CDR3 loop spans 15 amino acids. This chain's CDR3 is CASSLAQGTSGTPFF. As DNA, the CDR3 is TGTGCCAGCAGCTTAGCCCAAGGGACTAGCGGGACCCCGTTCTTC.

A few counts support this clonotype. The gene calls are TRBV5-1 and TRBJ2-7; 10 bases match TRBD2. Germline V CDR1 and CDR2: SGHRS, YFSETQ. Losses at the gene ends were 0 bases for V and 7 bases for J; bases not matched to a gene: 7. This CDR3 comprises 15 residues. This chain's CDR3 is CASSLEASGSNEQYF. The CDR3 DNA reads as TGCGCCAGCAGCTTGGAGGCTAGCGGGAGCAATGAGCAGTACTTC.

At least ten counts were recorded for this clonotype. The chain employs TRBV20-1 and TRBJ1-1, with D tentatively TRBD1 (5 bases). The CDR3 is 14 residues long. V lost 0 bases and J lost 2, with 10 bases in between. Germline assignment: CDR1 DFQATT and CDR2 SNEGSKA (reference sequence). This chain's CDR3 is CSARDKGSNTEAFF. DNA for the CDR3: TGCAGTGCTAGAGATAAGGGGAGTAACACTGAAGCTTTCTTT.

Ten or more counts support this clonotype. The chain couples TRBV7-2 to TRBJ2-7; tentatively, D is TRBD2 (6 bases). Germline CDR1 reads SGHTA; CDR2 reads FQGNSA. The CDR3 consists of 15 residues. The V gene lost 5 bases and the J gene lost 1 base, with 15 bases spanning the gap. The CDR3 loop reads CASSMEGRTSYEQYF. The DNA of the CDR3 is TGTGCCAGCAGCATGGAGGGGCGCACTTCCTACGAGCAGTACTTC.

The rearrangement uses TRBV29-1 and TRBJ1-1; 9 bases match TRBD1. Germline CDR1 reads SQVTM; CDR2 reads ANQGSEA. CDR3 size: 15 residues. V was clipped by 5 bases and J by 10 bases; unmatched bases: 17. The DNA of the CDR3 is TGCAGCGTTCCTGGCCCGGGACAGGGCCCCTCCAGAGCTTTCTTT. Translating gives CSVPGPGQGPSRAFF.

The CDR3 here is CASSKGNEQYF. Here the CDR3 DNA reads TGTGCCAGCAGCAAGGGGAACGAGCAGTACTTC. The chain carries TRBV7-2 and TRBJ2-7; a weak D match, TRBD1 (5 bases). The germline V gene has CDR1 SGHTA and CDR2 FQGNSA. V gave up 5 bases and J gave up 5 bases, with 7 bases separating them. The CDR3 runs 11 residues.

The J gene is TRBJ2-7, the V gene TRBV7-8; the D gene is possibly TRBD1 (5 bases). In germline, CDR1 is SGHVS, CDR2 FQNEAQ. This CDR3 contains 16 residues. V lost 2 bases and J lost 2, with 16 bases in between. CDR3 residues: CASSLFRQGPPYEQYF. In DNA, the CDR3 is TGTGCCAGCAGCTTATTCAGGCAGGGCCCTCCCTACGAGCAGTACTTC.

Many counts were recorded for this clonotype. The chain couples TRBV19 to TRBJ2-7; 10 bases line up with TRBD2. Germline V gives CDR1 LNHDA, CDR2 SQIVND (reference sequence). The CDR3 has 13 amino acids. Losses at the gene ends were 9 bases for V and 6 bases for J; bases not matched to a gene: 8. CDR3 coding DNA: TGTGCCAGCGCCAGCGGGAGGGCCGGCGAGCAGTACTTC. Translation gives CASASGRAGEQYF. Variable domain in full (rest from reference TRBV19 and TRBJ2-7): DGGITQSPKYLFRKEGQNVTLSCEQNLNHDAMYWYRQDPGQGLRLIYYSQIVNDFQKGDIAEGYSVSREKKESFPLTVTSAQKNPTAFYLCASASGRAGEQYFGPGTRLTVT.

This chain connects TRBV5-5 to TRBJ1-4; 7 positions agree with TRBD1. This CDR3 has 14 amino acids. The germline CDR1 and CDR2 sequences are SGHKS and YYEKEE (reference sequence). The J segment lost 7 bases and the V segment lost 3 bases, leaving 6 bases of the junction unmatched. DNA of the CDR3: TGTGCCAGCAGCTCGACAGGGAAGATTGAAAAACTGTTTTTT. Its protein is CASSSTGKIEKLFF.

This chain joins TRBV4-3 and TRBJ2-3; the match to TRBD2 covers 8 bases. The germline gives CDR1 LGHNA, CDR2 YSLEER. The V segment lost 5 bases and the J segment 4 bases; nucleotides outside the gene matches: 5. This CDR3 has 14 amino acids. CDR3 amino acids: CASSWLAGSDTQYF. The CDR3 DNA sequence: TGCGCCAGCAGCTGGCTAGCGGGTTCAGATACGCAGTATTTT.

This clonotype has only a few counts. The chain uses TRBV5-1 and TRBJ2-7; 8 positions agree with TRBD1. Germline V CDR1 and CDR2: SGHRS, YFSETQ. The V segment lost 4 bases and the J segment 3 bases; nucleotides outside the gene matches: 9. The CDR3 has 15 residues. CDR3 sequence reads: CASSPAGQAIYEQYF. CDR3 DNA: TGCGCCAGCAGCCCCGCGGGACAGGCGATCTACGAGCAGTACTTC.

This clonotype turned up a few times. The rearrangement uses TRBV6-1 and TRBJ2-7, with 8 nucleotides matching TRBD2. This CDR3 is 16 amino acids long. V trimming: 6 bases; J trimming: 1 base; junction bases outside the gene matches: 11. Germline V CDR1 and CDR2: MNHNS, SASEGT. As DNA, the CDR3 is TGTGCCAGCAGCTCAACCCGGGGGGGCCCTTCCTACGAGCAGTACTTC. Its translation is CASSSTRGGPSYEQYF.